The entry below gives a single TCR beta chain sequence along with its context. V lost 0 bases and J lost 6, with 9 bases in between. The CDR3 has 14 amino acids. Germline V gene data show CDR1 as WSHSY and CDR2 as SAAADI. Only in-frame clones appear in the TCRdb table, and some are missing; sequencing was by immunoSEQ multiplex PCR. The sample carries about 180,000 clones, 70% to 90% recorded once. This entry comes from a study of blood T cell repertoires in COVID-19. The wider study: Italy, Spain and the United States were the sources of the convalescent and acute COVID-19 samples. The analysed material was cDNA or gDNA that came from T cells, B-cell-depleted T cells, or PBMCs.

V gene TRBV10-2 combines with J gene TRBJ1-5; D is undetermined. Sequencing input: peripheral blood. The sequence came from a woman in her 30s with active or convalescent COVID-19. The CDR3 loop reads CASSESNAAQPQHF. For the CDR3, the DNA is TGCGCCAGCAGTGAGTCGAATGCGGCTCAGCCCCAGCATTTT.